These 24 T cell receptor beta chains share one sample of origin, sequenced in a study of T cell responses to AZD1222 COVID-19 vaccine. Assay used: immunoSEQ multiplex PCR; TCRdb lists only in-frame clones, some missing. Seen here are 150,000 to 200,000 clones, about 92% observed once, and the top ten hold 3.9%. The sequencing used peripheral blood, collected on day 0 of AZD1222 vaccination. Receptors originate from an adult in good health.

The rearrangement joins TRBV14 to TRBJ2-1; TRBD2 agrees at 7 bases. The germline gives CDR1 SGHDN, CDR2 FVKESK. J was trimmed by 6 bases and V by 5 bases; bases with no gene match: 4. The CDR3 length is 13 residues. The CDR3 here is CASSSASGNEQFF. DNA of the CDR3: TGTGCCAGCAGCTCCGCTAGCGGCAATGAGCAGTTCTTC.

This clone was recorded a few times. Other DNA sequences in this sample translate to the same CDR3. This rearrangement joins TRBV2 to TRBJ2-3; 7 bases fit TRBD2. Germline CDR1 and CDR2: SNHLY and FYNNEI. This CDR3 contains 14 residues. After removal of 4 bases from V and 1 base from J, the junction contained 2 bases not matched to a gene. CDR3 nucleotide sequence: TGTGCCAGCAGTGTTAGCGGGCGCACAGATACGCAGTATTTT. It encodes CASSVSGRTDTQYF.

The rearrangement joins TRBV2 to TRBJ1-2, with D perhaps TRBD1 (6 bases). This CDR3 comprises 13 residues. The germline gives CDR1 SNHLY, CDR2 FYNNEI. CDR3: CVSRGTGTYGYTF. The DNA for the CDR3 is TGTGTTTCCAGGGGCACCGGGACCTATGGCTACACCTTC.

The genes are TRBV27 and TRBJ1-4; D gene ambiguous. Between the trimmed V and J ends, which lost 6 bases and 10 bases, there was a span of 21 bases. Germline assignment: CDR1 MNHEY and CDR2 SMNVEV (reference sequence). The CDR3 is 15 residues long. The CDR3 nucleotides read TGTGCCAGCAGGCCCCTAGGTTCCGAGTGGGGAAAACTGTTTTTT. Its protein is CASRPLGSEWGKLFF.

The V gene is TRBV2, the J gene TRBJ1-4; D is unresolved. Germline lookup yields CDR1 SNHLY and CDR2 FYNNEI. Trimming removed 3 bases from V and 4 bases from J, with 6 bases in between. The CDR3 has 13 residues. The CDR3 DNA reads TGTGCCAGCAGTGACTTGGTTAATGAAAAACTGTTTTTT. This sequence encodes CASSDLVNEKLFF.

The gene calls are TRBV6-4 and TRBJ1-4; 8 bases line up with TRBD1. V was pared by 6 bases and J by 3 bases, with 15 bases of the junction left unmatched. The CDR3 sequence is 18 residues long. Germline lookup yields CDR1 MRHNA and CDR2 SNTAGT. The CDR3 nucleotides are TGTGCCAGCAGGGTCCCGGACAGGGTAATTGGGGCTAATGAAAAACTGTTTTTT. Protein product: CASRVPDRVIGANEKLFF.

V is TRBV5-1 and J is TRBJ1-6; D gene ambiguous. The V gene lost 2 bases and the J gene lost 9 bases, with 15 bases spanning the gap. The CDR3 contains 15 residues. Germline V gene sequence: CDR1 SGHRS, CDR2 YFSETQ. DNA of the CDR3: TGCGCCAGCAGCTTCGCGACCCCTGGGAGTTCACCCCTCCACTTT. It specifies CASSFATPGSSPLHF.

The V and J genes are TRBV2 and TRBJ1-1, with D uncertain. The CDR3 is 11 residues long. V lost 6 bases and J lost 1, with 3 bases in between. Per the germline V gene, CDR1 is SNHLY and CDR2 is FYNNEI. The CDR3: CASRRNTEAFF. The CDR3 nucleotides are TGTGCCAGCAGGCGGAACACTGAAGCTTTCTTT.

For this clone: No DNA is shown, since the ends of the CDR3 on it are uncertain; the CDR3 is the one TCRdb lists. The V and J genes are TRBV12-5 and TRBJ2-3. Germline assignment: CDR1 LGHNT and CDR2 FRNRAP. 15 amino acids form the CDR3, both terminal residues included. CDR3 loop: CASGLGTGRTDTQYF.

J is TRBJ2-1 and V is TRBV30, with 9 bases fitting TRBD1. The CDR3 extends over 13 amino acids. The V gene end was trimmed by 1 base and the J gene end by 7 bases; junction bases not matched to a gene: 2. The V gene's germline CDR1 is GTSNPN and CDR2 SVGIG (reference sequence). CDR3 coding DNA: TGTGCCTGGAGTGAGACAGGGGGGAATGAGCAGTTCTTC. Its translation is CAWSETGGNEQFF.

The rearrangement links TRBV4-2 to TRBJ2-1; TRBD1 or TRBD2 may be the D gene (5 bases each). Between the trimmed V and J ends, which lost 0 bases and 8 bases, there was a span of 17 bases. The CDR3 consists of 16 residues. Germline assignment: CDR1 LGHNA and CDR2 YNFKEQ. The CDR3 region has the DNA TGTGCCAGCAGCCAAGATGAGGGCCGGATCAGGGATGAGCAGTTCTTC. This gives the protein CASSQDEGRIRDEQFF.

This chain links TRBV6-5 with TRBJ1-1; no clear D. The CDR3 length is 15 residues. Germline V gene lookup returns CDR1 MNHEY and CDR2 SVGAGI. The V end was cut by 7 bases, the J end by 2 bases, with 17 bases between. CDR3 bases: TGTGCCAGCACCCCCGGCACAGCGCGCAACACTGAAGCTTTCTTT. It translates to CASTPGTARNTEAFF.

This sequence joins TRBV25-1 and TRBJ2-1; D is tentatively TRBD1 or TRBD2 (5 bases each). This CDR3 has 13 amino acids. Germline V lookup: CDR1 MGHDK, CDR2 SYGVNS. Trimming pared 7 bases from V and 6 bases from J, leaving 13 bases between. CDR3 nucleotides: TGTGCCAGCACAGGGAGAGGGGTCAATGAGCAGTTCTTC. Residues: CASTGRGVNEQFF.

This clone appeared a single time. The chain recombines TRBV2 with TRBJ2-5, with TRBD1 matching over 8 bases. The ends lost 9 bases at V and 5 bases at J; junction bases unmatched: 5. The germline gives CDR1 SNHLY, CDR2 FYNNEI. The CDR3 has 12 amino acids. CDR3 DNA sequence: TGTGCCAGTGGACAGGGAAGTGAGACCCAGTACTTC. Amino acid sequence: CASGQGSETQYF.

The chain joins TRBV2 to TRBJ1-1, with D perhaps TRBD1 (5 bases). The germline CDR1 and CDR2 sequences are SNHLY and FYNNEI. Trimming took off 8 bases at V and 1 base at J, with 11 bases between the two ends. The CDR3 covers 13 residues. The CDR3 nucleotides read TGTGCCAGCGACCGACAGCAGAACACTGAAGCTTTCTTT. It specifies CASDRQQNTEAFF.

The V and J genes are TRBV6-5 and TRBJ2-1, with 11 positions matching TRBD2. The J segment lost 4 bases and the V segment lost 6 bases, leaving 5 bases of the junction unmatched. The CDR3 length is 15 residues. Germline lookup yields CDR1 MNHEY and CDR2 SVGAGI. For the CDR3, the DNA is TGTGCCAGCAGCGATCTAGCGGGGGGATACAATGAGCAGTTCTTC. Amino acids: CASSDLAGGYNEQFF.

This clone was observed a single time. The identical CDR3 is also encoded by other nucleotide sequences in the sample. The chain uses TRBV5-6 and TRBJ1-3; a weak D match, TRBD1 (5 bases). Per germline, CDR1 SGHDT and CDR2 YYEEEE. V was shortened by 2 bases and J by 1 base, with 7 bases between the two germline ends. The CDR3 runs to 14 residues. In DNA, the CDR3 is TGTGCCAGCAGCTTACGGGGGTCTGGAAACACCATATATTTT. The encoded protein is CASSLRGSGNTIYF.

V usage is TRBV4-1 and J usage is TRBJ2-7; no firm D call. Per the germline V gene, CDR1 is MGHRA and CDR2 is YSYEKL. The CDR3 is made up of 12 amino acids. With 0 bases removed from V and 11 bases from J, the gap between germline ends came to 11 bases. Here the CDR3 reads CASSQDRQNKYF. Written as DNA, the CDR3 is TGCGCCAGCAGCCAAGATCGGCAGAACAAGTACTTC.

V usage is TRBV3-1 (or the pseudogene TRBV3-2) and J usage is TRBJ1-6; the match to TRBD1 covers 9 bases. Germline values: CDR1 LGHDT, CDR2 YNNKEL (reference sequence). The CDR3 has 18 residues. Losses at the gene ends were 4 bases for V and 4 bases for J; bases not matched to a gene: 11. CDR3 bases: TGTGCCAGCAGCCCCGCTCTCGGGACAGGGACTTATAATTCACCCCTCCACTTT. It specifies CASSPALGTGTYNSPLHF.

As concerns this clone: The same CDR3 is also encoded by other DNA sequences in this sample. CDR3 in DNA: TGTGCCAGCTCACCCGGGACAGGGAACACCGGGGAGCTGTTTTTT. Its protein product is CASSPGTGNTGELFF. The chain uses TRBV18 and TRBJ2-2; 8 bases are shared with TRBD1. CDR3 length equals 15 residues. The germline V gene encodes CDR1 KGHSH and CDR2 LQKENI. V was pared by 3 bases and J by 1 base, with 1 base of the junction left unmatched.

The chain is built from TRBV6-4 and TRBJ1-1; 9 bases map to TRBD1. CDR3 length: 15 amino acids. The trim removed 1 base at V and 3 bases at J, leaving 3 bases unmatched. The germline gives CDR1 MRHNA, CDR2 SNTAGT. This CDR3 is CASSDYNRGHTEAFF. CDR3 coding DNA: TGTGCCAGCAGTGACTATAACAGGGGGCACACTGAAGCTTTCTTT.

V usage is TRBV7-8 and J usage is TRBJ2-7, with D tentatively TRBD2 (6 bases). The CDR3 extends over 12 amino acids. Germline V gives CDR1 SGHVS, CDR2 FQNEAQ. V shed 5 bases and J shed 10 bases, with 15 bases lying between them. CDR3 residues: CASSPGLERQYF. The CDR3 DNA reads as TGTGCCAGCAGCCCGGGACTGGAGAGACAGTACTTC.

In regard to this clone: One end of the junction varies from germline; a read error may be responsible. The rearrangement uses TRBV2 and TRBJ1-2; the D is unclear. The CDR3 contains 13 residues. CDR1 and CDR2 (germline): SNHLY, FYNNEI. The CDR3 spells CASNEIPGYGYTF. In DNA, the CDR3 is TGTGCCAGCAATGAAATCCCGGGGTATGGCTACACCTTC.

V gene TRBV20-1 combines with J gene TRBJ1-2; the match to TRBD1 covers 8 bases. After removal of 3 bases from V and 5 bases from J, the junction contained 8 bases not matched to a gene. CDR3 size: 14 residues. Germline V gene lookup returns CDR1 DFQATT and CDR2 SNEGSKA (reference sequence). As DNA, the CDR3 is TGCAGTGCTAGTGTCAACAGGGGGAATTATGGCTACACCTTC. Amino acid sequence: CSASVNRGNYGYTF.